The TCR beta chain described here comes from a study of identical twins (TCRdb year 2016). For context, the study as a whole: TCR alpha and beta repertoires from monozygotic twins, unrelated adults of various ages and cord blood were deep-sequenced to test whether fetal clonotypes persist. To rule out contamination, replicate twin experiments were performed at different times with different library preparation protocols. Study-wide conclusions, independent of this receptor: Conclusions relied on cross-sectional statistical analysis, since the same donors could not be followed over many years. A weaker excess of twin sharing was found in beta out-of-frame sequences because the signal-to-noise ratio was lowered by fewer shared sequences. Out-of-frame TCR alpha sharing in monozygotic twins was systematically underestimated by recombination models, whereas sharing between unrelated individuals was in agreement with the recombination models. Compared with coincidental sharing between unrelated individuals, out-of-frame TCR alpha sequences shared between twins had an excess of sequences with low generation probability. Abundant cord blood beta clonotypes had fewer insertions, young adult naive repertoires showed a similar but weaker trend, and memory repertoires showed no such trend. Invariant T cells such as MAIT and iNKT could partly confound zero-insertion analyses, though diverse VJ usage argued against this for most clonotypes.

As to this clonotype: Its antigen is still unknown. No base qualities exist here, and no much larger clone lies one base off it.

The library was generated by 5' RACE. Sequencing relied on an Illumina HiSeq 2000. A universal primer binding site was introduced by template switching, and a unique molecular identifier was present in the final cDNA, enabling accurate counting of TCR cDNA molecules. Specific primers in the conserved constant-segment region were used to synthesize first-strand cDNA for the TCR alpha and beta chains. To control for contamination, each cDNA library was double barcoded with a SMART-Mk sample barcode plus Illumina barcodes. TruSeq adapter sequences and Illumina sample barcodes were added in two successive PCR steps. The Illumina HiSeq platform was used with custom primers to sequence TCR alpha and beta cDNA libraries. In the original analysis: Raw reads were processed with MiGEC to extract unique molecular identifiers, and MiXCR was used to determine CDR3 positions. Recombination models were inferred per individual with the repgenHMM and IGoR tools using an EM algorithm. Shared clonotypes were analyzed with the tcR package in R, and sharing was normalized by the product of cloneset sizes. Out-of-frame nonproductive sequences were analyzed to study raw recombination free of thymic and clonal selection effects. TCRdb reprocessing: public reads trimmed at Q25 with fastp, clones called with MiXCR, in-frame beta chains kept. Rows are combined by CDR3 protein, so each entry shows the most common genes and DNA. TCRdb assigned the V and J calls; the authors' analysis was not used. Within this sample are 200,000 to 250,000 distinct CDR3 sequences, with 6.5% of them counted one time only. The ten largest make up roughly 15% of the sample.

Every donor was a healthy Caucasian. Three pairs of female monozygotic twins, all aged roughly 18 to 30 years, were included in the twin cohort. Positive isolation kits from Invitrogen were used to isolate CD4+ and CD8+ T cell populations. Ends trimmed: V by 4 bases, J by 13 bases; bases unmatched to a gene: 5. From the cysteine through the phenylalanine, the CDR3 covers 13 amino acids. Solely the CDR3 DNA is kept, with 39 bases framed from the first base. The germline V gene encodes CDR1 SGDLS and CDR2 YYNGEE. This same sample was also part of a study on T cells expressing NK-cell markers. In that second paper, the authors write: In sorted CD3+CD56+NKG2C+, CD3+CD56+NKG2C- and CD3+CD56-NKG2C+ T-cell subsets from several donors, TCR beta-chain repertoires were profiled. Among the eight sequenced donors, seven were HCMV-seropositive and one was HCMV-seronegative. In several experiments an anti-gammadeltaTCR antibody was added to restrict sorting to alphabetaTCR-expressing T cells. In six donors, the dominant CD3+CD56+NKG2C+ clonotypes ranked among the top 10 CD8+ clonotypes, making up 1.0-7.0% of CD8+ T cells. Those dominant clonotypes were again the most abundant among CD3+CD56-NKG2C+ cells in several donors, at about 25-65%. Whether the expanded NKG2C-expressing T cell clones were specific for HCMV antigens was left unclear. The eight sequenced donors were randomly selected healthy volunteers, three men and five women. To determine HCMV serostatus, a commercial ELISA kit was used to detect HCMV-specific IgG in serum. Reads were demultiplexed and grouped by UMI with MIGEC, and clonotypes were assembled and quantified with MiTCR. To remove erroneous sequences, TCR cDNA sequences were retained only when supported by two or more reads. Downstream repertoire analysis used the tcR package, and clonotypes were matched across fractions by CDR3 nucleotide sequence plus V segment. Antigen specificity was annotated against VDJdb with VDJmatch, allowing one amino acid substitution in CDR3.

The receptor comes from a woman between 18 and 30 years old in good health. The sample taken for sequencing was CD8+ T cells sorted from blood. The chain joins TRBV9 to TRBJ2-1; TRBD2 fits 13 bases in the junction. The DNA sequence reads TGTGCCAGCAGCCCTCGGACTAGCGGGGGACAGTTCTTC. Translated, this is CASSPRTSGGQFF.